This is a list of T cell receptor beta chains from one sample in a study of blood T cell repertoires in COVID-19. Method: immunoSEQ multiplex PCR; TCRdb's copy keeps in-frame clones and lacks some. Counted here are around 210,000 clones, over 80% occurring once; the ten biggest clones make up around 0.93%. Material: peripheral blood. The receptors stem from a man aged 55 to 70 with COVID-19, enrolled during active disease. CDR3s include the opening cysteine and the closing phenylalanine or tryptophan. Fields, in order: V gene, D gene, J gene, CDR3 protein, CDR3 DNA. The D gene is left open where the match is weak.

V: TRBV3-1/TRBV3-2; D: TRBD1; J: TRBJ2-7; CDR3: CASSPTGVGTYEQYF; DNA: TGTGCCAGCAGCCCCACAGGGGTGGGAACCTACGAGCAGTACTTC
V: TRBV7-2; D: NA; J: TRBJ2-7; CDR3: CASSLDRANEQYF; DNA: TGTGCCAGCAGCTTAGACAGGGCTAACGAGCAGTACTTC
V: TRBV19; D: TRBD1; J: TRBJ1-2; CDR3: CASSMTGYGYGYTF; DNA: TGTGCCAGTAGTATGACAGGGTACGGCTATGGCTACACCTTC
V: TRBV7-8; D: NA; J: TRBJ2-7; CDR3: CASSFERGTYEQYF; DNA: TGTGCCAGCAGCTTCGAACGGGGAACCTACGAGCAGTACTTC
V: TRBV10-2; D: TRBD1; J: TRBJ1-3; CDR3: CASSLVTGAGNTIYF; DNA: TGCGCCAGCAGCCTAGTGACAGGGGCTGGAAACACCATATATTTT
V: TRBV11-2; D: TRBD1; J: TRBJ2-7; CDR3: CASSPDRAYEQYF; DNA: TGTGCCAGCAGCCCCGACAGGGCCTACGAGCAGTACTTC
V: TRBV5-1; D: NA; J: TRBJ1-4; CDR3: CASSPGEGATNEKLFF; DNA: TGCGCCAGCAGCCCTGGGGAGGGGGCAACTAATGAAAAACTGTTTTTT
V: TRBV5-6; D: NA; J: TRBJ2-1; CDR3: CASSQRMLEQFF; DNA: TGTGCCAGCAGTCAGCGCATGCTTGAGCAGTTCTTC
V: TRBV15; D: NA; J: TRBJ1-1; CDR3: CATSRDGGGSSINTEAFF; DNA: TGTGCCACCAGCAGAGATGGGGGGGGGAGTAGCATTAACACTGAAGCTTTCTTT
V: TRBV12-3/TRBV12-4; D: NA; J: TRBJ1-1; CDR3: CASSFYDEAFF; DNA: TGTGCCAGCAGTTTCTACGATGAAGCTTTCTTT
V: TRBV10-3; D: NA; J: TRBJ2-3; CDR3: CAISERRGRTDTQYF; DNA: TGTGCCATCAGTGAGAGGCGGGGACGCACAGATACGCAGTATTTT
V: TRBV6-5; D: NA; J: TRBJ2-5; CDR3: CASSPGWAFQETQYF; DNA: TGTGCCAGCAGCCCCGGATGGGCCTTCCAAGAGACCCAGTACTTC
V: TRBV23-1; D: TRBD1; J: TRBJ1-5; CDR3: CASRGTGSGWDQPQHF; DNA: TGCGCCAGCAGAGGGACAGGGAGCGGGTGGGATCAGCCCCAGCATTTT
V: TRBV19; D: NA; J: TRBJ1-1; CDR3: CASSPRTDTEAFF; DNA: TGTGCCAGTAGTCCCCGGACAGACACTGAAGCTTTCTTT
V: TRBV30; D: TRBD2; J: TRBJ2-3; CDR3: CAWSVRGGPDTQYF; DNA: TGTGCCTGGAGTGTTCGGGGGGGCCCAGATACGCAGTATTTT
V: TRBV7-2; D: NA; J: TRBJ2-3; CDR3: CASSLALGVDTQYF; DNA: TGTGCCAGCAGCTTAGCGCTCGGGGTAGATACGCAGTATTTT
V: TRBV27; D: TRBD1; J: TRBJ2-3; CDR3: CASSLRGLSTDTQYF; DNA: TGTGCCAGCAGTTTGAGGGGGCTGAGCACAGATACGCAGTATTTT
V: TRBV19; D: TRBD1; J: TRBJ2-1; CDR3: CASRPRTGSRNEQFF; DNA: TGTGCCAGTAGACCCCGGACAGGGTCGCGTAATGAGCAGTTCTTC
V: TRBV9; D: TRBD1; J: TRBJ1-1; CDR3: CASSVGQERNTEAFF; DNA: TGTGCCAGCAGCGTGGGACAGGAGCGGAACACTGAAGCTTTCTTT
V: TRBV25-1; D: TRBD1; J: TRBJ2-2; CDR3: CASTPGQANTGELFF; DNA: TGTGCCAGCACCCCAGGACAGGCTAACACCGGGGAGCTGTTTTTT